The sequence of this T cell receptor beta chain was determined in a study of PD-1 blockade in classical Hodgkin lymphoma. Overall study context: Every 2 weeks, patients got 3 mg/kg intravenous nivolumab. General study findings and limits: Prior to therapy, complete responders displayed diversity much like that of newly diagnosed patients. Compared with healthy donors, newly diagnosed patients reportedly showed lower baseline TCR diversity.

Patients all relapsed after autologous stem cell transplantation, and there was variation in brentuximab vedotin exposure. Patients had relapsed/refractory classical Hodgkin lymphoma with complete response, partial response or progressive disease as best response. V gave up 5 bases and J gave up 0 bases; unmatched junction bases: 15. This CDR3 is built from 19 residues. Germline CDR1 and CDR2: LNHDA and SQIVND (reference sequence). Sequencing was performed with immunoSEQ multiplex PCR; in TCRdb, only in-frame clones are kept and a portion is missing. Altogether almost 85,000 clones are present, approximately 91% being singletons, with the ten largest covering approximately 22%. This clone has only one observation. Its target is unknown.

The rearrangement uses TRBV19 and TRBJ2-1, with 8 nucleotides matching TRBD1. The sequencing used peripheral blood mononuclear cells (PBMCs), collected at baseline. This clonotype was sampled from a human donor with classical Hodgkin lymphoma. The CDR3 loop is CASSALRDRSSFSYNEQFF. The CDR3 DNA follows: TGTGCCAGTAGTGCGCTCCGGGACAGGAGTTCCTTCTCCTACAATGAGCAGTTCTTC.